The entry below gives a single T cell receptor beta chain sequence along with its context. Authors' processing steps: Estimation of nucleated cell counts was performed using reference gene primer amplification. Assay: immunoSEQ multiplex PCR; the TCRdb copy retains only in-frame clones and omits some. The DNA gave D and trimming, while V, J and clone size come from that table. The table records hundreds of thousands of clones, 86% of them present only once. CDR1 and CDR2 (germline): MNHNS, SASEGT. Deletions cut 3 bases from V and 7 bases from J, with 13 bases between. The CDR3 runs 14 residues. This record belongs to a study of blood T cell repertoires in COVID-19.

The source is a woman aged 25 to 45 with active or convalescent COVID-19. Sequences were obtained from peripheral blood. The chain employs TRBV6-1 and TRBJ1-5; a weak D match, TRBD1 (6 bases). In nucleotides, the CDR3 is TGTGCCAGCAGTGATGCAGGGGATGGCCAGCCCCAGCATTTT. Translated, it gives CASSDAGDGQPQHF.